This T cell receptor (beta chain) was profiled in a study of blood T cell repertoires in COVID-19. Study at large: COVID-19 samples, acute and convalescent, were from the United States, Italy and Spain. From T cells, B-cell-depleted T cells, or PBMCs came the material, which was cDNA or gDNA.

Recruits, aged roughly 18 to 90 years, lived in 24 US areas. Cohort placement rested on clinical history that participants reported themselves. CDR1 and CDR2 (germline): SGHRS, YFSETQ. The V end was cut by 0 bases, the J end by 0 bases, with 9 bases between. The CDR3 is 15 residues long. Clones were read by immunoSEQ multiplex PCR, and TCRdb kept only the in-frame ones, dropping some. The sample consists of about 140,000 clones, about four fifths of them appearing once. This sequence was found in a young woman who had been exposed to COVID-19. The chain carries TRBV5-1 and TRBJ1-1; the D is unclear. Sequenced material: PBMCs or T cells enriched from blood (not recorded which). The CDR3 nucleotides are TGCGCCAGCAGCTTGGAAAGAGCCTTGAACACTGAAGCTTTCTTT. Translated: CASSLERALNTEAFF.